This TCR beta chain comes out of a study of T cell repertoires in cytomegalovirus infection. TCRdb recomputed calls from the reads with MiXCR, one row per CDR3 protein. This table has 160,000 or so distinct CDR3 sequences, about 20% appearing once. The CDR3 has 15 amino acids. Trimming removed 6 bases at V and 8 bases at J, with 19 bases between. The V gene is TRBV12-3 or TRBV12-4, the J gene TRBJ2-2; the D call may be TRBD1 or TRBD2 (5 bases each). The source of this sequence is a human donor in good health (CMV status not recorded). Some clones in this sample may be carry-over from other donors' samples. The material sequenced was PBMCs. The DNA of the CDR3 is TGTGCCAGCAGGTCAGGGACCGCCTATCGGGGGGAGCTGTTTTTT. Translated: CASRSGTAYRGELFF.